The 9 T cell receptor beta chains in this list originate from one sample, sequenced in a study of human T cells and chemical hapten exposure. Time point: pre-sensitization, week 0. This sample's treatment: therapeutic diphenylcyclopropenone sensitization with weekly scalp DPC. TCRdb used MiXCR to reprocess the RACE reads, holding one entry per CDR3 protein. Of more than 300,000 distinct CDR3 sequences detected, 4.5% to 5.5% appear once; the ten largest clones hold over 6.5%. The sequencing used whole blood, collected in connection with sensitization to the hapten diphenylcyclopropenone (DPC). These receptors were obtained from a woman under 30 with alopecia areata. Some clones in this sample may be carry-over from other donors' samples.

This clonotype was observed many times. The chain carries TRBV6-5 and TRBJ2-6; D is unresolved. Germline CDR1 MNHEY, CDR2 SVGAGI. The CDR3 extends over 15 amino acids. The V end was cut by 4 bases, the J end by 0 bases, with 7 bases between. The CDR3 here is CASSSLSSGANVLTF. The CDR3 nucleotides are TGTGCCAGCAGTTCCCTGAGCTCTGGGGCCAACGTCCTGACTTTC.

Many counts were recorded for this clonotype. V and J are TRBV2 and TRBJ2-6; D gene ambiguous. V lost 4 bases and J 6 bases, leaving 7 bases between the germline ends. Germline-derived CDR1 and CDR2 are SNHLY and FYNNEI. The CDR3 runs 13 residues. The CDR3 here is CASSAAEANVLTF. CDR3 DNA: TGTGCCAGCAGTGCTGCCGAGGCCAACGTCCTGACTTTC.

This clonotype was counted ten times or more. The chain couples TRBV6-5 to TRBJ2-1; a weak D match, TRBD2 (6 bases). This CDR3 contains 16 residues. Trimming stripped 7 bases from V and 2 bases from J, with 18 bases between. Germline V gene data show CDR1 as MNHEY and CDR2 as SVGAGI. The CDR3 loop is CASTKGSGETYNEQFF. CDR3 nucleotides: TGTGCCAGCACCAAAGGATCGGGGGAAACCTACAATGAGCAGTTCTTC.

Comment on this clonotype: A much larger clone differs by one base, so this may be a read error. The chain employs TRBV7-2 and TRBJ2-1, with 9 bases that match TRBD2. Germline trimming cut 5 bases from V and 9 bases from J; bases unmatched to any gene: 20. The CDR3 totals 18 residues. CDR1 and CDR2 from the germline V gene are SGHTA and FQGNSA. CDR3 residues: CASSPVVSKAGGRGEQFF. The DNA of the CDR3 is TGTGCCAGCAGCCCCGTAGTCTCGAAGGCGGGGGGGCGTGGTGAGCAGTTCTTC.

This clonotype appeared once. Mismatch with germline at one junction end may stem from a read error. This chain connects TRBV15 to TRBJ1-1; 8 nucleotides line up with TRBD1. Looked up from germline, CDR1 is LNHNV and CDR2 is YYDKDF (reference sequence). The CDR3 length is 15 residues. The CDR3 is CATGRGGQGNTEAFF. DNA for the CDR3: TGTGCCACCGGCAGAGGAGGACAGGGGAACACTGAAGCTTTCTTT.

The sample holds a few counts of this clonotype. Its ends do not fully match the called genes, so a read error is possible. V and J are TRBV5-1 and TRBJ2-7; tentatively, D is TRBD2 (5 bases). The CDR3 consists of 13 residues. CDR1 and CDR2 (germline): SGHRS, YFSETQ. DNA of the CDR3: TGCGCCAGCAGCTTGGTTACGTCCTGGGAGCGGTACTTC. Its protein is CASSLVTSWERYF.

This clonotype has only a few counts. The genes are TRBV20-1 and TRBJ2-1, with TRBD2 matching 12 bases. CDR3 length equals 14 residues. The germline CDR1 and CDR2 sequences are DFQATT and SNEGSKA (reference sequence). J lost 7 bases, V lost 6 bases, and 7 bases had no gene match. CDR3 bases: TGCAGTGCGACACTAGCGGGGGGTTTTAATGAGCAGTTCTTC. It specifies CSATLAGGFNEQFF.

This clonotype was found many times. The rearrangement links TRBV28 to TRBJ2-1, with TRBD1 matching over 10 bases. Per the germline V gene, CDR1 is MDHEN and CDR2 is SYDVKM. The CDR3 spans 15 residues. The junction had 4 bases not matched to a gene; V was cut back by 2 bases and J by 6 bases. CDR3: CASSLPGQGPNEQFF. The CDR3 bases are TGTGCCAGCAGTTTACCGGGACAGGGGCCCAATGAGCAGTTCTTC.

This clonotype has a count of ten or more. The genes are TRBV6-2 or TRBV6-3 and TRBJ2-3, with D perhaps TRBD2 (5 bases). Trimming took 2 bases from V and 7 from J, leaving 28 bases between them. In germline, CDR1 is MNHEY, CDR2 SVGEGT. The length of the CDR3 is 19 residues. CDR3 in amino acids: CASSYDPQADPEGYNTQYF. The CDR3 DNA follows: TGTGCCAGCAGTTACGACCCCCAGGCGGACCCCGAGGGTTATAATACGCAGTATTTT.